Below, 26 T cell receptor beta chains from the same sample are listed, as sequenced in a study of T cell repertoires in cytomegalovirus infection. These receptors' antigens are unknown. TCRdb itself ran the reads through MiXCR, one entry per CDR3 protein. Here the sample spans approximately 500,000 distinct CDR3 sequences, roughly a third being singletons. The sequencing here drew on cultured PBMCs, taken from culture after CMV antigen stimulation. These receptor sequences come from a human donor in good health (CMV status not recorded). Some clones in this sample may be carry-over from other donors' samples.

The V and J genes are TRBV20-1 and TRBJ2-1, with D hard to call. Deletions cut 5 bases from V and 2 bases from J, with 7 bases between. Germline CDR1 reads DFQATT; CDR2 reads SNEGSKA (reference sequence). The CDR3 runs to 12 residues. The CDR3 sequence is CSASSPYNEQFF. CDR3 nucleotides: TGCAGTGCTTCGTCTCCCTACAATGAGCAGTTCTTC.

The chain has TRBV18 and TRBJ2-7; tentatively, D is TRBD1 or TRBD2 (6 bases each). Trimming removed 0 bases at V and 6 bases at J, with 12 bases between. CDR3 length: 14 residues. CDR1 KGHSH and CDR2 LQKENI come from the germline V gene. DNA for the CDR3: TGTGCCAGCTCACCACCGACCGGGGGCAGCGAGCAGTACTTC. Its protein product is CASSPPTGGSEQYF. The complete variable domain, with remaining parts taken from reference TRBV18 and TRBJ2-7, reads NAGVMQNPRHLVRRRGQEARLRCSPMKGHSHVYWYRQLPEEGLKFMVYLQKENIIDESGMPKERFSAEFPKEGPSILRIQQVVRGDSAAYFCASSPPTGGSEQYFGPGTRLTVT.

The rearrangement links TRBV6-5 to TRBJ2-5, with 7 bases fitting TRBD2. In germline, CDR1 is MNHEY, CDR2 SVGAGI. The CDR3 sequence is 14 residues long. V trimming: 4 bases; J trimming: 5 bases; junction bases outside the gene matches: 7. The CDR3 DNA sequence: TGTGCCAGCAGTTTTGGCGGGAGTAGGGAGACCCAGTACTTC. Its protein product is CASSFGGSRETQYF.

The chain joins TRBV5-1 to TRBJ2-1, with a possible D match to TRBD1 (6 bases). V shed 0 bases and J shed 8 bases, with 15 bases lying between them. Germline loops: CDR1 SGHRS, CDR2 YFSETQ. The CDR3 consists of 15 residues. The CDR3 sequence is CASSLAVTGGYEQFF. CDR3 sequence (DNA): TGCGCCAGCAGCTTGGCCGTTACTGGGGGCTATGAGCAGTTCTTC.

The chain is built from TRBV10-1 and TRBJ1-1; D gene ambiguous. The V end lost 1 base, the J end lost 0 bases, and 9 bases lay between the germline ends. Germline V CDR1 and CDR2: WNHNN, SYGVQD (reference sequence). There are 15 residues in the CDR3. The CDR3 sequence: CASSEWPNLNTEAFF. CDR3 sequence (DNA): TGCGCCAGCAGTGAGTGGCCGAATTTGAACACTGAAGCTTTCTTT.

The rearrangement joins TRBV7-4 to TRBJ2-5, with no clear D. Deletions cut 9 bases from V and 5 bases from J, with 10 bases between. Germline CDR1 SGHVT, CDR2 SQSDAQ. There are 11 residues in the CDR3. The CDR3 is CARPFDETQYF. The DNA of the CDR3 is TGTGCCAGACCGTTCGATGAGACCCAGTACTTC.

The chain has TRBV6-1 and TRBJ1-5, with TRBD1 matching 7 bases. Losses at the gene ends were 3 bases for V and 6 bases for J; bases not matched to a gene: 8. The CDR3 runs to 15 residues. Germline V gives CDR1 MNHNS, CDR2 SASEGT. Here the CDR3 DNA reads TGTGCCAGCAGTGAGTTCCAGGGGGTTCTTCAGCCCCAGCATTTT. This gives the protein CASSEFQGVLQPQHF.

This clonotype was counted between two and nine times. The chain recombines TRBV28 with TRBJ2-1; 10 nucleotides line up with TRBD2. Germline assignment: CDR1 MDHEN and CDR2 SYDVKM. Trimming cost V 6 bases and J 4 bases; bases outside gene matches: 6. The CDR3 loop spans 15 amino acids. The CDR3: CASSDGLAEYNEQFF. Here the CDR3 DNA reads TGTGCCAGCAGCGACGGACTAGCGGAATACAATGAGCAGTTCTTC.

V is TRBV4-1 and J is TRBJ2-1; 7 bases line up with TRBD2. Germline assignment: CDR1 MGHRA and CDR2 YSYEKL. This CDR3 spans 16 amino acids. Unmatched junction bases numbered 8, after V lost 0 bases and J lost 6 bases. CDR3 coding DNA: TGCGCCAGCAGCCAAGATGGGGGAGGGTTAGGCAATGAGCAGTTCTTC. It specifies CASSQDGGGLGNEQFF.

The chain has TRBV6-5 and TRBJ2-7, with TRBD1 matching 7 bases. V shed 5 bases, J shed 1 base, and the junction held 8 bases outside the gene matches. The CDR3 loop spans 15 amino acids. The germline gives CDR1 MNHEY, CDR2 SVGAGI. This chain's CDR3 is CASSLTGDSSYEQYV. CDR3 sequence (DNA): TGTGCCAGCAGTCTTACAGGGGATTCTTCCTACGAGCAGTACGTC.

V gene TRBV6-5 combines with J gene TRBJ2-5; no clear D. Germline V gives CDR1 MNHEY, CDR2 SVGAGI. This CDR3 is built from 14 residues. Between the trimmed V and J ends, which lost 2 bases and 0 bases, there was a span of 7 bases. Here the CDR3 reads CASSYGNNQETQYF. The CDR3 DNA reads as TGTGCCAGCAGTTACGGAAACAACCAAGAGACCCAGTACTTC.

The V call is TRBV20-1, the J call TRBJ2-1; D may be TRBD2 (6 bases). Germline CDR1 and CDR2: DFQATT and SNEGSKA (reference sequence). V lost 3 bases and J lost 6, with 18 bases in between. The CDR3 totals 15 residues. Here the CDR3 DNA reads TGCAGTGCTAGGGTCCCGGGAGTGCTTTTCAATGAGCAGTTCTTC. It yields the protein CSARVPGVLFNEQFF.

The chain employs TRBV6-2 or TRBV6-3 and TRBJ2-7; TRBD1 might be the D (6 bases). This CDR3 has 13 residues. CDR1 and CDR2 (germline): MNHEY, SVGEGT. V lost 6 bases, J lost 2 bases, and 11 bases lay in between. The CDR3 DNA reads as TGTGCCAGCAGATTACAGGGAGCCTACGAGCAGTACTTC. The encoded protein is CASRLQGAYEQYF.

This clonotype was seen only a few times. This chain links TRBV29-1 with TRBJ1-2; the match to TRBD1 covers 7 bases. The CDR3 spans 14 residues. J gave up 2 bases and V 3 bases, and 6 bases lay outside the gene matches. Germline assignment: CDR1 SQVTM and CDR2 ANQGSEA. The CDR3 spells CSVEKRQGNYGYTF. The DNA of the CDR3 is TGCAGCGTTGAGAAGAGACAGGGAAACTATGGCTACACCTTC.

This clonotype has a handful of counts. The rearrangement links TRBV28 to TRBJ2-6; no reliable D call. The CDR3 extends over 15 amino acids. The V gene lost 3 bases and the J gene lost 0 bases, with 6 bases spanning the gap. Looked up from germline, CDR1 is MDHEN and CDR2 is SYDVKM. The CDR3 loop reads CASSFRFSGANVLTF. CDR3 bases: TGTGCCAGCAGTTTTAGGTTCTCTGGGGCCAACGTCCTGACTTTC. Supplemented by reference TRBV28 and TRBJ2-6, the full variable domain reads DVKVTQSSRYLVKRTGEKVFLECVQDMDHENMFWYRQDPGLGLRLIYFSYDVKMKEKGDIPEGYSVSREKKERFSLILESASTNQTSMYLCASSFRFSGANVLTFGAGSRLTVL.

This rearrangement joins TRBV6-1 to TRBJ2-4; D perhaps matches TRBD2 (5 bases). Germline V gives CDR1 MNHNS, CDR2 SASEGT. This CDR3 contains 16 residues. V shed 1 base and J shed 0 bases, with 10 bases lying between them. CDR3 loop: CASSEGLLLAKNIQYF. Written as DNA, the CDR3 is TGTGCCAGCAGTGAAGGACTACTACTAGCCAAAAACATTCAGTACTTC.

This clonotype was found a few times. The J gene is TRBJ2-1, the V gene TRBV25-1; a possible D gene is TRBD2 (7 bases). The germline V gene has CDR1 MGHDK and CDR2 SYGVNS. The CDR3 consists of 14 residues. V lost 4 bases and J lost 4, with 11 bases in between. The CDR3 is CASSAGEGYNEQFF. In DNA form, the CDR3 reads TGTGCCAGCAGTGCAGGGGAGGGGTACAATGAGCAGTTCTTC.

This clonotype was picked up many times. V gene TRBV7-2 combines with J gene TRBJ1-5, with 9 bases matching TRBD1. From germline, CDR1 is SGHTA and CDR2 FQGNSA. This CDR3 spans 16 amino acids. V shed 3 bases and J 3 bases; nucleotides not matched to a gene: 6. The CDR3 nucleotides read TGTGCCAGCAGCTTCCAGGGACAGGGCCACAATCAGCCCCAGCATTTT. Its protein product is CASSFQGQGHNQPQHF.

The chain joins TRBV11-3 to TRBJ1-2; perhaps TRBD1 as D (5 bases). This CDR3 has 15 residues. Deletions cut 2 bases from V and 8 bases from J, with 18 bases between. CDR1 is SGHNT, CDR2 YENEEA, per germline. The CDR3 coding sequence is TGTGCCAGCAGCTTAACGGGGCTCGGGACTGTAGGCTACACCTTC. Its protein product is CASSLTGLGTVGYTF.

This clonotype has at least ten counts. The chain combines TRBV7-2 with TRBJ2-3; no clear D gene. This CDR3 region has 14 residues. Germline V CDR1 and CDR2: SGHTA, FQGNSA. V was trimmed by 2 bases and J by 1 base, leaving 7 bases between them. The CDR3 DNA sequence: TGTGCCAGCAGCTTACAGACGGGCACAGATACGCAGTATTTT. This codes for CASSLQTGTDTQYF.

This clonotype was counted many times. The V and J genes are TRBV7-8 and TRBJ2-4; D uncertain. From germline, CDR1 is SGHVS and CDR2 FQNEAQ. The CDR3 covers 17 residues. V was cut by 5 bases and J by 0 bases, with 17 bases left in between. CDR3 protein: CASSAPPAIRAKNIQYF. The CDR3 bases are TGTGCCAGCAGCGCCCCCCCGGCGATTCGAGCCAAAAACATTCAGTACTTC.

This clonotype appeared many times. The rearrangement links TRBV11-2 to TRBJ1-2; TRBD1 agrees at 10 bases. Germline CDR1 reads SGHAT; CDR2 reads FQNNGV. With V trimmed by 1 base and J by 3 bases, 5 bases remained unmatched. This CDR3 has 16 amino acids. For the CDR3, the DNA is TGTGCCAGCAGCTTAGCCGGGACAGGGGCCTACTATGGCTACACCTTC. Translating gives CASSLAGTGAYYGYTF. The full variable domain, rest sourced from reference TRBV11-2 and TRBJ1-2, is EAGVAQSPRYKIIEKRQSVAFWCNPISGHATLYWYQQILGQGPKLLIQFQNNGVVDDSQLPKDRFSAERLKGVDSTLKIQPAKLEDSAVYLCASSLAGTGAYYGYTFGSGTRLTVV.

The chain has TRBV7-2 and TRBJ1-2; no definite D call. The CDR3 length is 12 residues. Germline V gene lookup returns CDR1 SGHTA and CDR2 FQGNSA. Between the trimmed V and J ends, which lost 2 bases and 6 bases, there was a span of 7 bases. The CDR3 coding sequence is TGTGCCAGCAGCTTACGCAGCCATGGCTACACCTTC. Its translation is CASSLRSHGYTF.

This clonotype was detected only a few times. The CDR3 DNA sequence: TGTGCCAGCAGTTACGTAGGAGCGGGAGAGGGGCAGTTCTTC. It specifies CASSYVGAGEGQFF. This chain links TRBV6-2 or TRBV6-3 with TRBJ2-1, with TRBD2 matching 8 bases. CDR1 MNHEY and CDR2 SVGEGT come from the germline V gene. The CDR3 covers 14 residues. Germline trimming cut 2 bases from V and 12 bases from J; bases unmatched to any gene: 9.

The rearrangement uses TRBV9 and TRBJ2-7, with D perhaps being TRBD1 or TRBD2 (5 bases each). V was shortened by 3 bases and J by 3 bases, with 13 bases between the two germline ends. The CDR3 has 14 residues. From germline, CDR1 is SGDLS and CDR2 YYNGEE. As DNA, the CDR3 is TGTGCCAGCAGCGATCAGGGACGGCACTACGAGCAGTACGTC. Its translation: CASSDQGRHYEQYV.

The CDR3 bases are TGTGCCAGCAGTTTAACAGGGTCCGTCCAAGCTTTCTTT. Its translation is CASSLTGSVQAFF. V and J are TRBV27 and TRBJ1-1, with D possibly matching TRBD1 (6 bases). This CDR3 contains 13 residues. Looked up from germline, CDR1 is MNHEY and CDR2 is SMNVEV (reference sequence). V shed 2 bases and J shed 9 bases, with 13 bases lying between them.